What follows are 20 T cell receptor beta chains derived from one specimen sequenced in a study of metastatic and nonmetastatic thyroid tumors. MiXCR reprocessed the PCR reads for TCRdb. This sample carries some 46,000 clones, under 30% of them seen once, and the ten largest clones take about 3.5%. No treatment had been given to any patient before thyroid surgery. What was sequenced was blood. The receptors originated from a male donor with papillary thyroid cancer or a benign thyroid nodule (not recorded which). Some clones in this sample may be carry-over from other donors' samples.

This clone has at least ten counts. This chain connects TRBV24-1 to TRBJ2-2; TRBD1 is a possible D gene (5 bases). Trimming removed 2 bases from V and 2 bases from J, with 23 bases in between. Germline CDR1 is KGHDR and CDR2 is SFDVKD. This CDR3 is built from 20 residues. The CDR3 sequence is CATSDSSVAGYIPNTGELFF. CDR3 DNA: TGTGCCACCAGTGATTCATCAGTCGCAGGGTATATACCCAACACCGGGGAGCTGTTTTTT.

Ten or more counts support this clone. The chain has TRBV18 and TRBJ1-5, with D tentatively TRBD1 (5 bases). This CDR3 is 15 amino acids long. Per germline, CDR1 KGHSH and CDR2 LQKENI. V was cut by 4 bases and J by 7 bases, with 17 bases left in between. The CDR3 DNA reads TGTGCCAGCTCACAAAATCAGGGTGATGGGCAGCCCCAGCATTTT. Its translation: CASSQNQGDGQPQHF.

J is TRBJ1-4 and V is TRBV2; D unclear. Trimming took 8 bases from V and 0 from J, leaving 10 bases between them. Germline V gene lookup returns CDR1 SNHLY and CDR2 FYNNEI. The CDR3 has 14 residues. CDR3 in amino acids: CASWEGATNEKLFF. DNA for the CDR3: TGTGCCAGCTGGGAGGGTGCAACTAATGAAAAACTGTTTTTT.

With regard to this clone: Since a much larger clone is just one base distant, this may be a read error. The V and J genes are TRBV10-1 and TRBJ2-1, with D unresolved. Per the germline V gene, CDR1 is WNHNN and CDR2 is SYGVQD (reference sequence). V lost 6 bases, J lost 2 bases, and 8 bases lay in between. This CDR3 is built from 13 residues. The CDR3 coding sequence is TGCGCCAGCAGCCGGGTGACCTACAATGAGCAGTTCTTC. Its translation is CASSRVTYNEQFF.

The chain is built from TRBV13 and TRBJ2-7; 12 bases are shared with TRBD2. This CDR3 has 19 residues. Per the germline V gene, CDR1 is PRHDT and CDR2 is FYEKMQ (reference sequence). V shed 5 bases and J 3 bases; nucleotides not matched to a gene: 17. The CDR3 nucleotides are TGTGCCAGCAGCCTGACTAGCGGGAGTCTCGGGGCCGGTCACTACGAGCAGTACTTC. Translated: CASSLTSGSLGAGHYEQYF. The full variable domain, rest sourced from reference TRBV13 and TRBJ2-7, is AAGVIQSPRHLIKEKRETATLKCYPIPRHDTVYWYQQGPGQDPQFLISFYEKMQSDKGSIPDRFSAQQFSDYHSELNMSSLELGDSALYFCASSLTSGSLGAGHYEQYFGPGTRLTVT.

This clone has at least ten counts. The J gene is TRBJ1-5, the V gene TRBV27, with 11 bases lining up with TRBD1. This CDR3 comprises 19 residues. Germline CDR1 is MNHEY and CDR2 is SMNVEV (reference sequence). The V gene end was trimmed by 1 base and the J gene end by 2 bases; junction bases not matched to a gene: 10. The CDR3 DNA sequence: TGTGCCAGCAGTTTATGGCCAGGGACAGGGGGTGTGGGCAATCAGCCCCAGCATTTT. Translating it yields CASSLWPGTGGVGNQPQHF.

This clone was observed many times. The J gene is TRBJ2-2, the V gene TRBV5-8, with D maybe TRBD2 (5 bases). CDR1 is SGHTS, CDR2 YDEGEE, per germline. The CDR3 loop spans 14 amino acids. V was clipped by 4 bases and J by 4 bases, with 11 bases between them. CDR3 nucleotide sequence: TGTGCCAGCAGCCAACTAGTCGCCACCGGGGAGCTGTTTTTT. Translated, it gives CASSQLVATGELFF.

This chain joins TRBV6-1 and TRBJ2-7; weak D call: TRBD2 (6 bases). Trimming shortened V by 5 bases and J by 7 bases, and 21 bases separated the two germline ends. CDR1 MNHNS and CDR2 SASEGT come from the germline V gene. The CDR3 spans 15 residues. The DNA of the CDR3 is TGTGCCAGCAGTTTACCGTCAGGAGGGTATGAGGAGCAGTACTTC. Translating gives CASSLPSGGYEEQYF.

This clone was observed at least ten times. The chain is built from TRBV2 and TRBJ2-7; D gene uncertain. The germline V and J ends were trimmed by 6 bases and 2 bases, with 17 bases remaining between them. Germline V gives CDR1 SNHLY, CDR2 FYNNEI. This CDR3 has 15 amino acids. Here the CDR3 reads CASSGTALLAYEQYF. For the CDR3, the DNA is TGTGCCAGCAGCGGTACAGCTCTCTTGGCCTACGAGCAGTACTTC.

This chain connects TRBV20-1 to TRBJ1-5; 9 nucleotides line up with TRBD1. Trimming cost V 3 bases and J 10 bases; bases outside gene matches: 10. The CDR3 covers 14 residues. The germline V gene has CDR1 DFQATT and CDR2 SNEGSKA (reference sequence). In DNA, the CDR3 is TGCAGTGCTAGGACGGACAGGGGATGCCATCCCCAGCATTTT. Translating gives CSARTDRGCHPQHF.

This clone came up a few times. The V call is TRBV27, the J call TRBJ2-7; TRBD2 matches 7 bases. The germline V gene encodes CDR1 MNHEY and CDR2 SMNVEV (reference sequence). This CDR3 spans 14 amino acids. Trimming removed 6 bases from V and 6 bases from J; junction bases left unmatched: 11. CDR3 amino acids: CASSRTGTTREQYF. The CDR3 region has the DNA TGTGCCAGCAGCCGTACCGGGACTACTCGCGAGCAGTACTTC.

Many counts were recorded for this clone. The CDR3 DNA follows: TGCGCCAGCAGCCCCAACCCGGGACTAGCGGGAGGGGCCAAAAACATTCAGTACTTC. Its protein is CASSPNPGLAGGAKNIQYF. V is TRBV5-1 and J is TRBJ2-4, with 16 bases that match TRBD2. Germline V gives CDR1 SGHRS, CDR2 YFSETQ. The CDR3 consists of 19 residues. V lost 4 bases to trimming and J lost 1 base; unmatched junction nucleotides: 8.

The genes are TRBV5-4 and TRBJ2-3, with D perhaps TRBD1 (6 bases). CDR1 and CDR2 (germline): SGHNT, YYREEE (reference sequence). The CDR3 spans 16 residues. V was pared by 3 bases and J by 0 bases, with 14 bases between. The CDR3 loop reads CASSWMPGQSTDTQYF. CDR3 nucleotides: TGTGCCAGCAGCTGGATGCCGGGACAAAGCACAGATACGCAGTATTTT.

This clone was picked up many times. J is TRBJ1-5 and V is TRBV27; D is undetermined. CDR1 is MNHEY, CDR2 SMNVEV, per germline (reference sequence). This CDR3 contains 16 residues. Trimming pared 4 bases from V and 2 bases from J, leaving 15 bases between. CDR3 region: CASSSRAVARNQPQHF. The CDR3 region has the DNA TGTGCCAGCAGTTCACGGGCCGTTGCCCGCAATCAGCCCCAGCATTTT.

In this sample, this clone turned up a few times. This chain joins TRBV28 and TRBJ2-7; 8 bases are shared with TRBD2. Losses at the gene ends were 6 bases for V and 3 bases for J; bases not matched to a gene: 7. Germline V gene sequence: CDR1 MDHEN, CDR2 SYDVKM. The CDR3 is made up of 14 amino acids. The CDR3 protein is CASSDSGSFYEQYF. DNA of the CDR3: TGTGCCAGCAGCGACAGCGGGAGTTTCTACGAGCAGTACTTC.

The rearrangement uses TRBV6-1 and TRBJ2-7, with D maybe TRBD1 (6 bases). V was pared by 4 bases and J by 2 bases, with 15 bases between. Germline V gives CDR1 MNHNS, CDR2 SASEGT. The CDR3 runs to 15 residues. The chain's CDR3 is CASSAYRVLTYEQYF. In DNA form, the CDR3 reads TGTGCCAGCAGTGCCTACAGGGTGCTCACCTACGAGCAGTACTTC.

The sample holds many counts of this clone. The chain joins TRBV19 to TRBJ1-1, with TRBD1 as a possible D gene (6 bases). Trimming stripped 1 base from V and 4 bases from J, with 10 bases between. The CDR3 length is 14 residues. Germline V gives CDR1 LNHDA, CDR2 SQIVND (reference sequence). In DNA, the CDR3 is TGTGCCAGTAGTATAGCAGGGGCCGCCACTGAAGCTTTCTTT. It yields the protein CASSIAGAATEAFF. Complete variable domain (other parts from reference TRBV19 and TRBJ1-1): DGGITQSPKYLFRKEGQNVTLSCEQNLNHDAMYWYRQDPGQGLRLIYYSQIVNDFQKGDIAEGYSVSREKKESFPLTVTSAQKNPTAFYLCASSIAGAATEAFFGQGTRLTVV.

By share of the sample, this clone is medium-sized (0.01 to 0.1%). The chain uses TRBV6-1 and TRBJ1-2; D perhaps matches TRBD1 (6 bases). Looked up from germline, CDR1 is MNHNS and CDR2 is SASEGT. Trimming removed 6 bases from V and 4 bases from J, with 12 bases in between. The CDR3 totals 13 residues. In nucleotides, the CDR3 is TGTGCCAGCAGCCCGGACAGTATCTATGGCTACACCTTC. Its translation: CASSPDSIYGYTF.

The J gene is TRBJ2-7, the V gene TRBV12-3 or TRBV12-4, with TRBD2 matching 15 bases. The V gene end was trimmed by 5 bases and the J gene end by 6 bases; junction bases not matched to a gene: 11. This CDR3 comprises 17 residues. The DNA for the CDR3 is TGTGCCAGCAGTCGCCGGACTAGCGGGAGGGGCCTCGGCGAGCAGTACTTC. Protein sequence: CASSRRTSGRGLGEQYF.

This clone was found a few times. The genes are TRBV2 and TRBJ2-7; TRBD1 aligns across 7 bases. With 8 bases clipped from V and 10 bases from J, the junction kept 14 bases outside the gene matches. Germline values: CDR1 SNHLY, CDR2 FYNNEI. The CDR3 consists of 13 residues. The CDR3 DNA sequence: TGTGCCAGCGCCCGGGACAGTGGGTTCGATCAGTACTTC. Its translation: CASARDSGFDQYF.